This T cell receptor (beta chain) emerged from a study of T cell responses to AZD1222 COVID-19 vaccine. This clone was observed a handful of times. As yet, its antigen is unknown. Clones were read by immunoSEQ multiplex PCR, and TCRdb kept only the in-frame ones, dropping some. The repertoire holds roughly 120,000 clones, 75% to 90% seen once, with roughly 3.8% in the top ten. This CDR3 spans 19 amino acids. With V trimmed by 4 bases and J by 3 bases, 17 bases remained unmatched. Germline V gene data show CDR1 as LNHDA and CDR2 as SQIVND (reference sequence). Study-wide results and caveats: Only 5 or 6 individuals given AZD1222 were seropositive at baseline. Spike-specific TCR breadth and depth were elevated following two AZD1222 doses. Donors were chiefly white British, with a greater number of females, and clonal diversity was perhaps underestimated.

The sequences come from peripheral blood, collected on day 0 of MenACWY control vaccination. The chain employs TRBV19 and TRBJ2-1; 8 nucleotides match TRBD1. The TCR comes from an adult in good health. CDR3 sequence (DNA): TGTGCCAGTAGTACCGGGACAGGTAGGCTAAGCTTGGTCTACAATGAGCAGTTCTTC. The encoded protein is CASSTGTGRLSLVYNEQFF.